There are a few counts of the clone carrying this T cell receptor (beta chain). The antigen remains unidentified. The germline gives CDR1 DFQATT, CDR2 SNEGSKA (reference sequence). The CDR3 spans 13 residues. V lost 7 bases to trimming and J lost 0 bases, with 9 bases between them. Quantitative barcoded 5'-RACE was used to prepare TCR beta libraries. TCRdb re-called the 5' RACE reads with MiXCR, one entry per CDR3 protein. Here the sample spans 200,000 to 250,000 distinct CDR3 sequences, approximately 20% being singletons. This sample was taken from a study of CD8 T cells in ankylosing spondylitis. Findings and caveats of the study: A motif of under ten highly homologous TCR beta variants was seen as apparently characteristic of ankylosing spondylitis blood. Reportedly, significant enrichment of disease-linked clones occurred in matched ankylosing spondylitis synovial fluid. Disease-associated clonotypes exhibited CD8+ identity and were relatively infrequent in peripheral blood.

The rearrangement links TRBV20-1 to TRBJ2-2; possible D gene TRBD2, 6 bases. What was sequenced was blood, either unsorted or a sorted T cell fraction (not recorded which). This clonotype originated in a male donor with ankylosing spondylitis. This chain's CDR3 is CSGLAPNTGELFF. The CDR3 nucleotides read TGCAGTGGTCTAGCGCCGAACACCGGGGAGCTGTTTTTT.